The TCR beta chain under discussion was sequenced for a study of beta chain features in type 1 diabetes. Study findings and constraints: Type 1 diabetes patients had moderately but significantly shorter TCRB CDR3s in all four CD4+ subsets. PCR might preferentially amplify shorter templates, equally in patients and controls.

This clone was counted a few times. The antigen remains unidentified. The whole isolated RNA underwent reverse transcription, so sequencing captured expressed TCRB transcripts. The protocol was immunoSEQ multiplex PCR, while the TCRdb copy is restricted to in-frame clones and leaves out a portion. This table has approximately 160,000 clones, almost 65% appearing once. Donors underwent one heparinised blood draw, around 120 mL on average. Without exception, sorted populations had purity beyond 98%. V lost 1 base to trimming and J lost 6 bases; unmatched junction nucleotides: 4. From germline, CDR1 is GTSNPN and CDR2 SVGIG (reference sequence). CDR3 length: 13 residues.

Sequencing was done on a sample of naive CD4+ T cells from blood. The chain couples TRBV30 to TRBJ2-7; 9 bases are a match to TRBD1. This clonotype originated in a man under 40 with type 1 diabetes. The CDR3 DNA reads TGTGCCTGGAGTGCCACAGGGGGCCTCGAGCAGTACTTC. Its protein is CAWSATGGLEQYF.